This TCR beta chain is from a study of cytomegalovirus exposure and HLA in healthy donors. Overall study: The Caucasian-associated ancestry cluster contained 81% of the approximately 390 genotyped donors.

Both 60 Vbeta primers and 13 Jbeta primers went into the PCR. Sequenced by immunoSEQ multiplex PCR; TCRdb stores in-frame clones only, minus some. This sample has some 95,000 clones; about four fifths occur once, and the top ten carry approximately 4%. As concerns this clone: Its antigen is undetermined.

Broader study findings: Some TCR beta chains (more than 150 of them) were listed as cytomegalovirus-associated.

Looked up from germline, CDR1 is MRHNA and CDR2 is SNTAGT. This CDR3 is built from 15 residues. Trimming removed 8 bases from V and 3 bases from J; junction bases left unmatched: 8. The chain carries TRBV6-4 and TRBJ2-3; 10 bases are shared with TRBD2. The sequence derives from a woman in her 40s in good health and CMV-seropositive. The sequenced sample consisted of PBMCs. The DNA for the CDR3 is TGTGCCAGCGCCCGTCTAGCGGGAGAAACAGATACGCAGTATTTT. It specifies CASARLAGETDTQYF.